The source of this TCR beta chain is a study of tumor-infiltrating lymphocytes in primary liver carcinoma. Whole-study results and caveats: Relative to blood, tumors carried a significantly larger fraction of the repertoire in their top 250 clones (p = 0.039). Only about 8-25% of top clones showed up in all five tumor regions. Researchers found tumor-adjacent and tumor-blood pairs overlapped less than tumor region pairs.

The CDR3 contains 15 residues. Bulk tissue was left unsorted, and RNA and DNA were co-extracted from about 20-30 mg of it. Enrolled patients were chronically infected with HBV and treatment-naive. As for this clonotype: The antigen remains unidentified. One junction end disagrees with the germline gene, perhaps due to a read error.

Priming with a constant-region primer yielded TCR beta cDNA from approximately 500 ng total RNA. Libraries covering TCR beta were generated through three nested multiplex PCR rounds (using a slightly modified ARM-PCR). A C-beta reverse primer and TRBV1-TRBV30 forward primers served in each of the first two PCR rounds, at roughly 10 cycles apiece. Each CDR3 protein gets one entry after TCRdb re-called the multiplex PCR reads with MiXCR. The top ten clones hold around 18% of a sample with approximately 190,000 distinct CDR3 sequences, about 82% of them seen once. Sequencing used tumor tissue from primary liver carcinoma. The source is a man aged 40-49 years with primary liver carcinoma and hepatitis B virus infection. The rearrangement joins TRBV12-3 or TRBV12-4 to TRBJ2-3; D is ambiguous. CDR3 sequence reads: CASSPFASFLDMQYF. CDR3 nucleotides: TGTGCCAGCAGTCCCTTCGCCTCGTTCTTAGATATGCAGTATTTT.